This T cell receptor (beta chain) originates from a study of cytomegalovirus exposure and HLA in healthy donors. Study observations and caveats: In a later analysis, donors in an Asian-associated ancestry cluster reportedly had fewer N-insertions in productive TCRs than the cohort mean. Cytomegalovirus status was reportedly diagnosed by the classifier with high sensitivity and specificity.

Amplification used 60 Vbeta primers and 13 Jbeta primers. Method: immunoSEQ multiplex PCR; TCRdb's copy keeps in-frame clones and lacks some. Of under 200,000 clones listed, 79% are singletons. Healthy bone marrow donors made up the donor group. On this clone: Its antigen is as yet unknown.

Trimming at V came to 3 bases and at J to 7 bases, leaving 8 bases not matched to a gene. CDR3 length equals 14 residues. From germline, CDR1 is SGDLS and CDR2 YYNGEE. The rearrangement joins TRBV9 to TRBJ1-2; 8 bases agree with TRBD1. This TCR came from a male donor in good health and CMV-seropositive. Sequencing used PBMCs. The CDR3 loop is CASSAMEQGGGYTF. The DNA for the CDR3 is TGTGCCAGCAGCGCGATGGAACAGGGGGGTGGCTACACCTTC.